This T cell receptor (beta chain) was identified during a study of blood T cell repertoires in COVID-19. As for the study in general: Samples came from the United States, Italy and Spain, spanning acute and convalescent COVID-19.

Original methodology: Estimates of nucleated cell counts were drawn from the amplification of reference gene primers. The table came from immunoSEQ multiplex PCR; TCRdb's copy has only in-frame clones and leaves some out. Clone size and V and J calls were adopted from that table, with D and trimming inferred from the DNA. The table includes 300,000 to 400,000 clones, approximately 82% detected once. Germline CDR1 and CDR2: SGHVS and FQNEAQ. V lost 3 bases to trimming and J lost 4 bases, with 19 bases between them. The CDR3 length is 17 residues. The TCR was taken from a man aged 25-40 years with active or convalescent COVID-19. Material: peripheral blood. The chain links TRBV7-8 to TRBJ1-3, with a possible D match to TRBD1 (5 bases). In DNA, the CDR3 is TGTGCCAGCAGCTTCCCTCTAGGAGGCGGGGGAGGAAACACCATATATTTT. Its translation is CASSFPLGGGGGNTIYF.